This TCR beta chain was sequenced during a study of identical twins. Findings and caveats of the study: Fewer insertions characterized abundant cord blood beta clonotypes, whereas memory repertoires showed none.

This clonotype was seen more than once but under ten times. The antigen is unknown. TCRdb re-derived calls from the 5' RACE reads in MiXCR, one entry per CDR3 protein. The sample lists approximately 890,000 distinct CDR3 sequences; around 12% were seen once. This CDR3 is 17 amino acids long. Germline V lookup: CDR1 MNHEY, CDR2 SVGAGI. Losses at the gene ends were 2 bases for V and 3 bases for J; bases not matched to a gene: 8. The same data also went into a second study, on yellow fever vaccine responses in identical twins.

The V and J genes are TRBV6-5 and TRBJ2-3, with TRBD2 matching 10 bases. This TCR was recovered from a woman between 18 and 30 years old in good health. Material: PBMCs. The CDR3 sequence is CASSYAASGSGTDTQYF. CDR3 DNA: TGTGCCAGCAGTTACGCCGCTAGCGGGAGTGGTACAGATACGCAGTATTTT.